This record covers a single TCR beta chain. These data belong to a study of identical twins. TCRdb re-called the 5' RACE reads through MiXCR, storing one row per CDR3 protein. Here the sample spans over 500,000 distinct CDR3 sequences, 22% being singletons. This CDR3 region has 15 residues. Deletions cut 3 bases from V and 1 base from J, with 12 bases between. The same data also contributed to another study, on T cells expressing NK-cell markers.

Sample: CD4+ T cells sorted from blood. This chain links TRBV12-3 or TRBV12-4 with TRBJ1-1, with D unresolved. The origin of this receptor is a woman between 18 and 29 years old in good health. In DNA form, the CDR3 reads TGTGCCAGCAGTTTTCGGCCAAACTCGAACACTGAAGCTTTCTTT. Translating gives CASSFRPNSNTEAFF.